These 6 T cell receptor beta chains were sequenced from one sample in a study of cytomegalovirus exposure and HLA in healthy donors. Repertoires were generated with immunoSEQ multiplex PCR, while TCRdb's copy carries only in-frame clones and drops some. The table includes approximately 180,000 clones, 86% detected once. Sequencing used PBMCs. These receptors originate from a woman younger than 30 in good health and CMV-seronegative.

The V and J genes are TRBV6-4 and TRBJ2-1; D possibly corresponds to TRBD2 (6 bases). This CDR3 has 15 amino acids. Germline CDR1 and CDR2: MRHNA and SNTAGT. With 3 bases removed from V and 7 bases from J, the gap between germline ends came to 16 bases. This chain's CDR3 is CASSEAAGSGNEQFF. CDR3 DNA: TGTGCCAGCAGTGAAGCTGCCGGGAGCGGGAATGAGCAGTTCTTC.

Only a few counts were recorded for this clone. The chain couples TRBV6-5 to TRBJ1-2, with a possible D match to TRBD1 (5 bases). The CDR3 spans 14 residues. Trimming took off 0 bases at V and 4 bases at J, with 9 bases between the two ends. Germline CDR1 is MNHEY and CDR2 is SVGAGI. As DNA, the CDR3 is TGTGCCAGCAGTTACTCCTCAGGGTCCTATGGCTACACCTTC. Translation: CASSYSSGSYGYTF.

This clone has just one count. The rearrangement joins TRBV5-1 to TRBJ1-5, with TRBD1 as a possible D gene (6 bases). Trimming left V 0 bases short and J 5 bases short, with 9 bases between. Germline V gene sequence: CDR1 SGHRS, CDR2 YFSETQ. The CDR3 covers 14 residues. The chain's CDR3 is CASSLDPGDQPQHF. CDR3 bases: TGCGCCAGCAGCTTGGATCCAGGGGATCAGCCCCAGCATTTT.

The chain links TRBV7-6 to TRBJ2-7; TRBD1 agrees at 11 bases. Germline loops: CDR1 SGHVS, CDR2 FNYEAQ. Trimming took 4 bases from V and 6 from J; bases not matched to a gene: 8. This CDR3 contains 15 residues. CDR3 region: CASSSTAGTGGEQYF. For the CDR3, the DNA is TGTGCCAGCAGCTCCACAGCAGGGACAGGGGGCGAGCAGTACTTC. Combining the CDR3 with reference TRBV7-6 and TRBJ2-7 gives the whole variable domain GAGVSQSPRYKVTKRGQDVALRCDPISGHVSLYWYRQALGQGPEFLTYFNYEAQQDKSGLPNDRFSAERPEGSISTLTIQRTEQRDSAMYRCASSSTAGTGGEQYFGPGTRLTVT.

The CDR3 sequence: CASSLDIWEDGELFF. The DNA of the CDR3 is TGTGCCAGCAGCTTAGATATTTGGGAGGACGGGGAGCTGTTTTTT. The rearrangement uses TRBV11-3 and TRBJ2-2; possibly TRBD2 for D (6 bases). CDR1 and CDR2 from the germline V gene are SGHNT and YENEEA. V lost 0 bases and J lost 7, with 12 bases in between. CDR3 size: 15 residues.

The CDR3 region is CASSYSTGTDTQYF. The CDR3 nucleotides are TGTGCCAGCAGTTACTCCACTGGCACAGATACGCAGTATTTT. V usage is TRBV6-5 and J usage is TRBJ2-3; the D is unclear. CDR1 is MNHEY and CDR2 is SVGAGI in the germline V gene. Trimming removed 0 bases at V and 1 base at J, with 5 bases between. This CDR3 is built from 14 residues.